This T cell receptor beta chain was recorded in a study of blood T cell repertoires in COVID-19 (dated by TCRdb to 2018 to 2021). Context from the whole study: Samples covering the acute and convalescent phases of COVID-19 were provided by collaborators in the United States, Italy and Spain. The samples were drawn from the first 160 participants of the ongoing ImmuneRACE study and from over a thousand subjects provided by 6 global collaborators. The repertoires were made available in a free public database intended to serve as a resource for research on the immune response to SARS-CoV-2. The material from the prospective study consisted of cDNA or gDNA derived from T cells, B-cell-depleted T cells, or PBMCs. The dataset comprised deeply sampled blood TCRbeta repertoires from subjects exposed to, actively infected with, or recovered from COVID-19. HLA class I and class II types, where available, came from metadata supplied by the sample provider rather than from assay-based typing. Sample metadata almost always included a de-identified subject ID, COVID-19 status, age in years and sex.

Participants in the prospective study were enrolled through a virtual design, were aged roughly 18 to 90 years, and lived in roughly 25 United States geographic areas. In the prospective study, cohorts were assigned on the basis of participant-reported clinical history obtained from a screening survey and a study questionnaire. For ImmuneRACE Cohort 3, a participant was defined as recovered based on two consecutive negative NP/OP PCR tests, clearance by a healthcare professional, or resolution of symptoms. In the prospective study, whole blood, serum and a nasopharyngeal or oropharyngeal swab were collected from each participant by mobile phlebotomists. Prospective study participants could optionally give additional blood draws and questionnaires over an approximately 2-month period. Prospective study blood samples were shipped either frozen or at room temperature before DNA extraction. Via the germline V gene, CDR1 is MGHRA and CDR2 YSYEKL. Measured from the cysteine to the phenylalanine, the CDR3 is 18 residues long. The only DNA kept is the CDR3, 54 bases in frame from the first base. Trimming leaves V shorter by 2 bases and J shorter by 2 bases, with the junction holding 10 bases beyond the gene matches.

TCRbeta CDR3 regions were amplified from genomic DNA by means of the immunoSEQ Assay, a bias-controlled multiplex PCR. As for the authors' bioinformatics: The number of nucleated cells in each sample was estimated by amplification of reference gene primers within the assay. To quantify the absolute abundance of each unique TCRbeta CDR3 rearrangement, sequence reads were collapsed and filtered. For each sample, productive Simpson clonality was calculated as the square root of Simpson's diversity index across productive rearrangements. TCRdb took over this immuneACCESS table, retaining in-frame rearrangements with V and J assigned. Such tables are incomplete; in checked studies, under half of the missing clones stem from an unresolved V gene, and the remainder is unexplained. V, J and clone size reflect that table, while D and trimming were determined from the DNA. Present in this sample are approximately 300,000 clones, roughly 86% of which were seen just once. Roughly a tenth of the sample is taken by the ten largest.

General conclusions and limits of the study: The amount of clinical and demographic metadata varied by source and participant and was provided uncurated.

As to this clone: This clone's antigen is unknown. Base-call qualities are not available, and no considerably larger clone is one nucleotide away.

The specimen sequenced was PBMCs or T cells enriched from blood (not recorded which). The sequence was collected from a woman aged 30 to 39 who had recovered from COVID-19. The V and J genes are TRBV4-1 and TRBJ2-3, with 10 central nucleotides matching TRBD2. The DNA sequence is given as TGCGCCAGCAGCCAAACTAGGGAGCGGGGGGGATTCACAGATACGCAGTATTTT. Its protein is CASSQTRERGGFTDTQYF.